What follows are 24 T cell receptor beta chains derived from one specimen sequenced in a study of monozygotic twins with cystic fibrosis. Clones were sequenced by immunoSEQ multiplex PCR, and TCRdb holds only the in-frame ones, with some missing. The table lists around 35,000 clones, 84% of them singletons, with 1.5% to 2% in the top ten. Sequencing was done on a sample of blood. Receptor source: a girl between 2 and 10 years old with cystic fibrosis.

V gene TRBV9 combines with J gene TRBJ1-4; D gene unclear. The CDR3 consists of 14 residues. CDR1 and CDR2 (germline): SGDLS, YYNGEE. With 3 bases removed from V and 6 bases from J, the gap between germline ends came to 12 bases. Written as DNA, the CDR3 is TGTGCCAGCAGCGCGGGTGGAGGGTATGAAAAACTGTTTTTT. It is translated as CASSAGGGYEKLFF.

This clone was seen once. The chain has TRBV10-2 and TRBJ2-3; perhaps TRBD1 as D (6 bases). This CDR3 has 11 amino acids. V was cut by 8 bases and J by 6 bases, with 9 bases left in between. The germline CDR1 and CDR2 sequences are WSHSY and SAAADI. In DNA, the CDR3 is TGCGCCAGCTCAGGGGCGGATACGCAGTATTTT. It codes for CASSGADTQYF.

This chain uses TRBV30 with TRBJ2-2, with 9 bases identical to TRBD2. Unmatched junction bases numbered 7, after V lost 1 base and J lost 4 bases. The CDR3 totals 16 residues. Germline V gene sequence: CDR1 GTSNPN, CDR2 SVGIG (reference sequence). The CDR3 here is CAWSGLAGTLTGELFF. In DNA form, the CDR3 reads TGTGCCTGGAGTGGTCTAGCGGGGACTCTCACCGGGGAGCTGTTTTTT.

This chain connects TRBV30 to TRBJ1-6; D is unclear. The CDR3 is 13 amino acids. V was shortened by 7 bases and J by 10 bases, with 17 bases between the two germline ends. Germline CDR1 GTSNPN, CDR2 SVGIG (reference sequence). This CDR3 is CASTPGFRSPLHF. The CDR3 region has the DNA TGTGCCTCCACCCCCGGGTTTCGGTCACCCCTCCACTTT. The full variable domain, in which reference TRBV30 and TRBJ1-6 provide the parts outside the CDR3, is SQTIHQWPATLVQPVGSPLSLECTVEGTSNPNLYWYRQAAGRGLQLLFYSVGIGQISSEVPQNLSASRPQDRQFILSSKKLLLSDSGFYLCASTPGFRSPLHFGNGTRLTVT.

The rearrangement joins TRBV19 to TRBJ2-6; TRBD1 matches at 10 bases. The CDR3 consists of 18 residues. Looked up from germline, CDR1 is LNHDA and CDR2 is SQIVND (reference sequence). V trimming: 6 bases; J trimming: 4 bases; junction bases outside the gene matches: 12. In DNA form, the CDR3 reads TGTGCCAGTAGGCCGGACAGGGGGTTTGGAGCCGGGGCCAACGTCCTGACTTTC. Translation gives CASRPDRGFGAGANVLTF.

The J gene is TRBJ2-4, the V gene TRBV30; 7 bases agree with TRBD2. Trimming at V came to 2 bases and at J to 8 bases, leaving 6 bases not matched to a gene. Germline V gives CDR1 GTSNPN, CDR2 SVGIG (reference sequence). CDR3 length equals 13 residues. CDR3 protein: CAWSRGLKDIQYF. The DNA of the CDR3 is TGTGCCTGGAGTCGGGGACTAAAGGACATTCAGTACTTC.

The rearrangement uses TRBV19 and TRBJ1-2; no definite D call. The V end was cut by 3 bases, the J end by 3 bases, with 8 bases between. Germline CDR1 is LNHDA and CDR2 is SQIVND (reference sequence). The CDR3 contains 13 residues. The CDR3 DNA sequence: TGTGCCAGTAGTATGGGCAGCCACTATGGCTACACCTTC. This codes for CASSMGSHYGYTF. The whole variable domain, remainder taken from reference TRBV19 and TRBJ1-2, is DGGITQSPKYLFRKEGQNVTLSCEQNLNHDAMYWYRQDPGQGLRLIYYSQIVNDFQKGDIAEGYSVSREKKESFPLTVTSAQKNPTAFYLCASSMGSHYGYTFGSGTRLTVV.

The genes are TRBV11-3 and TRBJ2-1, with 11 bases fitting TRBD2. Germline V gene lookup returns CDR1 SGHNT and CDR2 YENEEA. V lost 3 bases, J lost 2 bases, and 0 bases stayed unmatched. The CDR3 has 15 amino acids. The CDR3 coding sequence is TGTGCCAGCAGCTTTAGCGGGGGGGCCTACAATGAGCAGTTCTTC. Protein sequence: CASSFSGGAYNEQFF.

The chain is built from TRBV20-1 and TRBJ2-3; the D is unclear. The V and J ends lost 5 bases and 6 bases respectively, with 6 bases between them. Germline V lookup: CDR1 DFQATT, CDR2 SNEGSKA (reference sequence). The length of the CDR3 is 10 residues. The CDR3 here is CSASLDTQYF. The DNA for the CDR3 is TGCAGTGCTTCTTTGGATACGCAGTATTTT.

This clone occurred once. This chain links TRBV7-9 with TRBJ1-4; 7 bases agree with TRBD1. V lost 2 bases and J lost 5; bases outside the gene matches: 14. This CDR3 has 18 residues. CDR1 SEHNR and CDR2 FQNEAQ come from the germline V gene (reference sequence). The CDR3 reads CASSLKPLTGTLNEKLFF. The CDR3 DNA reads TGTGCCAGCAGCTTAAAGCCCCTGACAGGGACCCTGAATGAAAAACTGTTTTTT.

For the CDR3, the DNA is TGTGCCAGCAGCTTAGGTCGCCGGGACAGACTTCAGCCCCAGCATTTT. This codes for CASSLGRRDRLQPQHF. This chain uses TRBV7-2 with TRBJ1-5; 7 bases are a match to TRBD1. There are 16 residues in the CDR3. Trimming removed 1 base from V and 6 bases from J; junction bases left unmatched: 9. Germline CDR1 is SGHTA and CDR2 is FQGNSA.

This sequence joins TRBV5-4 and TRBJ2-2; D uncertain. The V and J ends lost 0 bases and 8 bases respectively, with 17 bases between them. Germline V gene data show CDR1 as SGHNT and CDR2 as YYREEE (reference sequence). The CDR3 consists of 16 residues. Written as DNA, the CDR3 is TGTGCCAGCAGCTTGGACAGTACCATTCATGCTGGGGAGCTGTTTTTT. Translation: CASSLDSTIHAGELFF.

This chain uses TRBV6-1 with TRBJ2-5, with D perhaps matching TRBD1 or TRBD2 (5 bases each). The length of the CDR3 is 15 residues. CDR1 is MNHNS and CDR2 is SASEGT in the germline V gene. The ends were cut back, 8 bases at V and 6 bases at J, with 22 bases in the middle. The CDR3 sequence: CASCQPRGASQTQYF. CDR3 sequence (DNA): TGTGCCAGCTGCCAACCGAGAGGGGCTAGCCAGACCCAGTACTTC.

The chain recombines TRBV29-1 with TRBJ2-7; 10 bases are shared with TRBD1. Germline V lookup: CDR1 SQVTM, CDR2 ANQGSEA. CDR3 length: 14 residues. V was pared by 6 bases and J by 0 bases, with 5 bases of the junction left unmatched. For the CDR3, the DNA is TGCAGCGTGAAGCGGACAGGGGGCTCCTACGAGCAGTACTTC. As protein: CSVKRTGGSYEQYF.

The rearrangement joins TRBV6-6 to TRBJ2-7; TRBD2 matches at 10 bases. Germline CDR1 is MNHNY and CDR2 is SVGAGI (reference sequence). The CDR3 runs to 16 residues. V lost 6 bases and J lost 1; bases outside the gene matches: 9. CDR3 in amino acids: CASSNPGLALSYEQYF. For the CDR3, the DNA is TGTGCCAGCAGCAATCCGGGACTAGCGCTTTCCTACGAGCAGTACTTC.

This clone appeared a few times. V gene TRBV19 combines with J gene TRBJ1-2; tentative D call: TRBD1 (6 bases). Looked up from germline, CDR1 is LNHDA and CDR2 is SQIVND (reference sequence). This CDR3 has 14 residues. V was cut by 5 bases and J by 7 bases, with 17 bases left in between. This CDR3 is CASSPTGTTVGYTF. In DNA, the CDR3 is TGTGCCAGTAGTCCCACCGGGACAACGGTTGGCTACACCTTC.

V gene TRBV5-6 combines with J gene TRBJ1-4, with a weak D call TRBD1 (5 bases). The CDR3 length is 15 residues. Between the trimmed V and J ends, which lost 4 bases and 7 bases, there was a span of 17 bases. Germline assignment: CDR1 SGHDT and CDR2 YYEEEE. CDR3 bases: TGTGCCAGCAGCGAGAATGCAGGGAGAAGTGAAAAACTGTTTTTT. Its translation: CASSENAGRSEKLFF.

The chain employs TRBV30 and TRBJ1-1, with a possible D match to TRBD1 (5 bases). This CDR3 is 14 amino acids long. Trimming pared 0 bases from V and 6 bases from J, leaving 14 bases between. The germline V gene has CDR1 GTSNPN and CDR2 SVGIG (reference sequence). This chain's CDR3 is CAWSVAGLISEAFF. The DNA for the CDR3 is TGTGCCTGGAGTGTCGCAGGGTTAATATCTGAAGCTTTCTTT.

The CDR3 reads CSAHSGAMGYGYTF. The DNA for the CDR3 is TGCAGCGCTCACTCAGGGGCGATGGGCTATGGCTACACCTTC. This rearrangement joins TRBV29-1 to TRBJ1-2; a possible D gene is TRBD1 (6 bases). Germline V gene lookup returns CDR1 SQVTM and CDR2 ANQGSEA. Trimming removed 7 bases from V and 4 bases from J, with 19 bases in between. This CDR3 comprises 14 residues.

The rearrangement links TRBV27 to TRBJ2-7; 15 positions agree with TRBD2. Trimming at V came to 5 bases and at J to 5 bases, leaving 4 bases not matched to a gene. From germline, CDR1 is MNHEY and CDR2 SMNVEV (reference sequence). The CDR3 contains 15 residues. This CDR3 reads CASSTGTSGGNEQYF. The CDR3 coding sequence is TGTGCCAGCAGTACGGGGACTAGCGGGGGGAACGAGCAGTACTTC.

This chain connects TRBV27 to TRBJ1-1, with D possibly TRBD1 on 5 matching bases. Per germline, CDR1 MNHEY and CDR2 SMNVEV (reference sequence). The CDR3 runs 15 residues. V dropped 5 bases and J dropped 2 bases, with 15 bases sitting between them. DNA of the CDR3: TGTGCCAGCAGTAGTCGGGGGGTGCTCAACACTGAAGCTTTCTTT. The encoded protein is CASSSRGVLNTEAFF.

This chain joins TRBV9 and TRBJ2-5; the match to TRBD1 covers 8 bases. The germline V gene encodes CDR1 SGDLS and CDR2 YYNGEE. This CDR3 has 15 amino acids. The ends lost 1 base at V and 0 bases at J; junction bases unmatched: 2. CDR3: CASSVYRGYQETQYF. In DNA form, the CDR3 reads TGTGCCAGCAGCGTATACAGGGGGTACCAAGAGACCCAGTACTTC.

V and J are TRBV9 and TRBJ1-1, with 7 bases aligning to TRBD1. The germline CDR1 and CDR2 sequences are SGDLS and YYNGEE. The CDR3 loop spans 14 amino acids. J lost 5 bases, V lost 0 bases, and 4 bases had no gene match. The DNA for the CDR3 is TGTGCCAGCAGCGTAGGAGGGGGCATTACTGAAGCTTTCTTT. This sequence encodes CASSVGGGITEAFF.

This chain links TRBV15 with TRBJ1-2; 9 bases are shared with TRBD1. The CDR3 consists of 15 residues. Trimming cost V 7 bases and J 5 bases; bases outside gene matches: 11. Germline values: CDR1 LNHNV, CDR2 YYDKDF (reference sequence). The CDR3 reads CATTAPGTGSYGYTF. CDR3 nucleotide sequence: TGTGCCACCACCGCACCCGGGACAGGGTCATATGGCTACACCTTC.